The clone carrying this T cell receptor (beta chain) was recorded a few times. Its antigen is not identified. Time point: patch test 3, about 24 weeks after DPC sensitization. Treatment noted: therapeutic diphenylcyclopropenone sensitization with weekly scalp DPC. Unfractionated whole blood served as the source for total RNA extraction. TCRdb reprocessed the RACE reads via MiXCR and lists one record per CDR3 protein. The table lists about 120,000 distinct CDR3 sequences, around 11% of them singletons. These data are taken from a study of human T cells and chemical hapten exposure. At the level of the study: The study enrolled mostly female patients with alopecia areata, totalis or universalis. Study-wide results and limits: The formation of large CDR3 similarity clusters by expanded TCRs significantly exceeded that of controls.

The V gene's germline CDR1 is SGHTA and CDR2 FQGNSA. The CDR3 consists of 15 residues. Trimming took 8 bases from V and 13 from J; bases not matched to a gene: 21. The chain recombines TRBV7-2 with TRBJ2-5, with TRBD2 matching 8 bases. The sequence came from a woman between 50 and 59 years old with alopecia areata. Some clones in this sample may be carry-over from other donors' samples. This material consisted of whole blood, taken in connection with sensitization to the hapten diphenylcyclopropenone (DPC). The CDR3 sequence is CASQAGGGRPDMRYF. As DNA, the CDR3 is TGTGCCAGCCAAGCCGGCGGGGGGAGGCCCGATATGAGGTACTTC.